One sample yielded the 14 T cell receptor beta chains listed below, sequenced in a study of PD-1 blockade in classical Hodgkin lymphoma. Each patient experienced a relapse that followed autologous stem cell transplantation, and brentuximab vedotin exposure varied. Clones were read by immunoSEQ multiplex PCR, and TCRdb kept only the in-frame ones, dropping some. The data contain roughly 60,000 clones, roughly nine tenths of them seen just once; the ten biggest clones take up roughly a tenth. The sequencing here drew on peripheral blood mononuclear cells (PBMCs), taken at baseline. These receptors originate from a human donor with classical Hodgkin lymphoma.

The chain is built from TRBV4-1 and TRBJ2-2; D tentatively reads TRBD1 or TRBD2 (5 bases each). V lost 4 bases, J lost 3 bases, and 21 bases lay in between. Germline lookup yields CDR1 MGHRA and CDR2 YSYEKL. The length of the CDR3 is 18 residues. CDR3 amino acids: CASSPNRWGSPDTGELFF. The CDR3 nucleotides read TGCGCCAGCAGCCCAAATCGATGGGGGAGCCCGGACACCGGGGAGCTGTTTTTT.

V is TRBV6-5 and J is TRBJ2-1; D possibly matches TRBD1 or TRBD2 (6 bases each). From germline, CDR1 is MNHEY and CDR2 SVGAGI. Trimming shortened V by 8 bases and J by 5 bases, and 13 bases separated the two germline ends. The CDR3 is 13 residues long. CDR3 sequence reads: CASAGHLNNEQFF. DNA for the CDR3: TGTGCCAGCGCGGGACACTTAAACAATGAGCAGTTCTTC.

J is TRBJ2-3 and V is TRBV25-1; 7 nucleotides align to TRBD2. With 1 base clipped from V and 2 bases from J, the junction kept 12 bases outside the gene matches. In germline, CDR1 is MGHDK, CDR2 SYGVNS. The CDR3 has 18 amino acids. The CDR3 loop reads CASSEWGVTSADTDTQYF. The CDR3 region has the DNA TGTGCCAGCAGTGAATGGGGAGTAACTAGCGCCGACACAGATACGCAGTATTTT.

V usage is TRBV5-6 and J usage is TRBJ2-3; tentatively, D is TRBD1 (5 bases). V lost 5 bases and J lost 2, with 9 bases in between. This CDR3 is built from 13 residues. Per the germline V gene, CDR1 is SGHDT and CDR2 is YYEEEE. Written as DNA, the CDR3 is TGTGCCAGCAGGCCCAGGGTCACAGATACGCAGTATTTT. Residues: CASRPRVTDTQYF.

CDR3 in DNA: TGTGCCAGCAGCTTAGACCCTATTCAGCCCCAGCATTTT. As protein: CASSLDPIQPQHF. The chain links TRBV11-2 to TRBJ1-5; D is undetermined. Germline loops: CDR1 SGHAT, CDR2 FQNNGV. Between the trimmed V and J ends, which lost 0 bases and 6 bases, there was a span of 6 bases. The CDR3 is made up of 13 amino acids.

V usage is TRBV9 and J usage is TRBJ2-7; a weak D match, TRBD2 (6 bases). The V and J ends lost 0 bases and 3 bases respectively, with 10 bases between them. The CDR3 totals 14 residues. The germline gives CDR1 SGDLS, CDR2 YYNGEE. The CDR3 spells CASSVDGRDYEQYF. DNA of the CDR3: TGTGCCAGCAGCGTAGACGGGAGAGACTACGAGCAGTACTTC.

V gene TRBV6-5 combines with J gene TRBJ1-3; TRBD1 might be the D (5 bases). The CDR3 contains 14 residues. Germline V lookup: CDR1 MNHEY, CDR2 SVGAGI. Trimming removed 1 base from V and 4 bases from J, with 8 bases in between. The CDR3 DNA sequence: TGTGCCAGCAGTTACTTGGGGGGGGGAAACACCATATATTTT. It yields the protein CASSYLGGGNTIYF.

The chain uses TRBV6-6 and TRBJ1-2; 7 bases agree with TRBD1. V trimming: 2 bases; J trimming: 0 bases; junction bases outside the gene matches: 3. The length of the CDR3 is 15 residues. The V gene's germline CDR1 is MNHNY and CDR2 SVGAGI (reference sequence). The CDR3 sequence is CASSYGTATNYGYTF. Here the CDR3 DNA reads TGTGCCAGCAGTTACGGGACAGCGACTAACTATGGCTACACCTTC.

The CDR3 bases are TGTGCCAGCAGTGAACAACCTCAGCGGGGTACCTACAATGAGCAGTTCTTC. Translated, it gives CASSEQPQRGTYNEQFF. V usage is TRBV6-1 and J usage is TRBJ2-1; the match to TRBD2 covers 7 bases. The V gene's germline CDR1 is MNHNS and CDR2 SASEGT. The CDR3 has 17 residues. J gave up 2 bases and V 2 bases, and 9 bases lay outside the gene matches.

The CDR3 DNA follows: TGTGCCAGCAGCCGCCCTTTGGAGACCCAGTACTTC. Its protein product is CASSRPLETQYF. This sequence joins TRBV7-9 and TRBJ2-5; D gene ambiguous. This CDR3 comprises 12 residues. Germline V gives CDR1 SEHNR, CDR2 FQNEAQ (reference sequence). V was pared by 5 bases and J by 5 bases, with 9 bases between.

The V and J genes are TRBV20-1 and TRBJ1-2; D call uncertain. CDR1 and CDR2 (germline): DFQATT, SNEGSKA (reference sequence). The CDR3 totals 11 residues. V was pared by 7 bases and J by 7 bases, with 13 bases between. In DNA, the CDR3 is TGCAGTGTAACCAGAAATGGTGGCTACACCTTC. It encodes CSVTRNGGYTF.

CDR3 nucleotide sequence: TGTGCCAGCAGAGTCCCCAGCAGCCTGCATACGCAGTATTTT. Translated: CASRVPSSLHTQYF. This chain joins TRBV28 and TRBJ2-3; D not certain. Germline CDR1 and CDR2: MDHEN and SYDVKM. V gave up 6 bases and J gave up 7 bases, with 17 bases separating them. The CDR3 is 14 residues long.

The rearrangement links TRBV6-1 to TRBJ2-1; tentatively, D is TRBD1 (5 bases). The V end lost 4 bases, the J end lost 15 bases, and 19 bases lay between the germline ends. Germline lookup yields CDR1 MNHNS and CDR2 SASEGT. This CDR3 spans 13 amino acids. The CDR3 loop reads CASSGPQGVRRFF. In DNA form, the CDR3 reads TGTGCCAGCAGTGGACCCCAGGGCGTTCGGCGGTTCTTC.

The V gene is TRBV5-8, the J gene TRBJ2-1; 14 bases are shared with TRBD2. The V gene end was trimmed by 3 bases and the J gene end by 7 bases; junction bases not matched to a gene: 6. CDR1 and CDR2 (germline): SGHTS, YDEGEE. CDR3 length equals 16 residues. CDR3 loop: CASSSPGLAGVNEQFF. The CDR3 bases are TGTGCCAGCAGCTCCCCGGGACTAGCGGGGGTAAATGAGCAGTTCTTC. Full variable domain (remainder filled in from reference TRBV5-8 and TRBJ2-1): EAGVTQSPTHLIKTRGQQATLRCSPISGHTSVYWYQQALGLGLQFLLWYDEGEERNRGNFPPRFSGRQFPNYSSELNVNALELEDSALYLCASSSPGLAGVNEQFFGPGTRLTVL.